This T cell receptor (beta chain) was profiled in a study of cytomegalovirus exposure and HLA in healthy donors. About the research overall: The 90 to 150 validation repertoires used the same platform as the roughly 700 first-cohort repertoires (as reported by a later analysis).

Overall study results and limits: High specificity and sensitivity for cytomegalovirus status were reported for the classifier. The study flagged some 170 TCR beta chains as cytomegalovirus-associated.

The donors were members of the 120-subject validation cohort (separate from the roughly 680-subject first cohort). The V gene end was trimmed by 6 bases and the J gene end by 4 bases; junction bases not matched to a gene: 6. The CDR3 runs to 14 residues. Per germline, CDR1 PRHDT and CDR2 FYEKMQ (reference sequence). Repertoires were generated with immunoSEQ multiplex PCR, while TCRdb's copy carries only in-frame clones and drops some. The sample holds under 200,000 clones, roughly nine tenths seen once. Concerning this clone itself: What it recognizes is unknown.

Sequenced: PBMCs. This receptor was taken from a woman aged 25-40 years in good health and CMV-seronegative. The rearrangement uses TRBV13 and TRBJ1-1; 9 positions match TRBD1. The CDR3 loop is CASSHGQGRTEAFF. In nucleotides, the CDR3 is TGTGCCAGCAGTCATGGACAGGGGCGCACTGAAGCTTTCTTT. Using reference TRBV13 and TRBJ1-1 for the parts outside the CDR3, the full variable domain is AAGVIQSPRHLIKEKRETATLKCYPIPRHDTVYWYQQGPGQDPQFLISFYEKMQSDKGSIPDRFSAQQFSDYHSELNMSSLELGDSALYFCASSHGQGRTEAFFGQGTRLTVV.